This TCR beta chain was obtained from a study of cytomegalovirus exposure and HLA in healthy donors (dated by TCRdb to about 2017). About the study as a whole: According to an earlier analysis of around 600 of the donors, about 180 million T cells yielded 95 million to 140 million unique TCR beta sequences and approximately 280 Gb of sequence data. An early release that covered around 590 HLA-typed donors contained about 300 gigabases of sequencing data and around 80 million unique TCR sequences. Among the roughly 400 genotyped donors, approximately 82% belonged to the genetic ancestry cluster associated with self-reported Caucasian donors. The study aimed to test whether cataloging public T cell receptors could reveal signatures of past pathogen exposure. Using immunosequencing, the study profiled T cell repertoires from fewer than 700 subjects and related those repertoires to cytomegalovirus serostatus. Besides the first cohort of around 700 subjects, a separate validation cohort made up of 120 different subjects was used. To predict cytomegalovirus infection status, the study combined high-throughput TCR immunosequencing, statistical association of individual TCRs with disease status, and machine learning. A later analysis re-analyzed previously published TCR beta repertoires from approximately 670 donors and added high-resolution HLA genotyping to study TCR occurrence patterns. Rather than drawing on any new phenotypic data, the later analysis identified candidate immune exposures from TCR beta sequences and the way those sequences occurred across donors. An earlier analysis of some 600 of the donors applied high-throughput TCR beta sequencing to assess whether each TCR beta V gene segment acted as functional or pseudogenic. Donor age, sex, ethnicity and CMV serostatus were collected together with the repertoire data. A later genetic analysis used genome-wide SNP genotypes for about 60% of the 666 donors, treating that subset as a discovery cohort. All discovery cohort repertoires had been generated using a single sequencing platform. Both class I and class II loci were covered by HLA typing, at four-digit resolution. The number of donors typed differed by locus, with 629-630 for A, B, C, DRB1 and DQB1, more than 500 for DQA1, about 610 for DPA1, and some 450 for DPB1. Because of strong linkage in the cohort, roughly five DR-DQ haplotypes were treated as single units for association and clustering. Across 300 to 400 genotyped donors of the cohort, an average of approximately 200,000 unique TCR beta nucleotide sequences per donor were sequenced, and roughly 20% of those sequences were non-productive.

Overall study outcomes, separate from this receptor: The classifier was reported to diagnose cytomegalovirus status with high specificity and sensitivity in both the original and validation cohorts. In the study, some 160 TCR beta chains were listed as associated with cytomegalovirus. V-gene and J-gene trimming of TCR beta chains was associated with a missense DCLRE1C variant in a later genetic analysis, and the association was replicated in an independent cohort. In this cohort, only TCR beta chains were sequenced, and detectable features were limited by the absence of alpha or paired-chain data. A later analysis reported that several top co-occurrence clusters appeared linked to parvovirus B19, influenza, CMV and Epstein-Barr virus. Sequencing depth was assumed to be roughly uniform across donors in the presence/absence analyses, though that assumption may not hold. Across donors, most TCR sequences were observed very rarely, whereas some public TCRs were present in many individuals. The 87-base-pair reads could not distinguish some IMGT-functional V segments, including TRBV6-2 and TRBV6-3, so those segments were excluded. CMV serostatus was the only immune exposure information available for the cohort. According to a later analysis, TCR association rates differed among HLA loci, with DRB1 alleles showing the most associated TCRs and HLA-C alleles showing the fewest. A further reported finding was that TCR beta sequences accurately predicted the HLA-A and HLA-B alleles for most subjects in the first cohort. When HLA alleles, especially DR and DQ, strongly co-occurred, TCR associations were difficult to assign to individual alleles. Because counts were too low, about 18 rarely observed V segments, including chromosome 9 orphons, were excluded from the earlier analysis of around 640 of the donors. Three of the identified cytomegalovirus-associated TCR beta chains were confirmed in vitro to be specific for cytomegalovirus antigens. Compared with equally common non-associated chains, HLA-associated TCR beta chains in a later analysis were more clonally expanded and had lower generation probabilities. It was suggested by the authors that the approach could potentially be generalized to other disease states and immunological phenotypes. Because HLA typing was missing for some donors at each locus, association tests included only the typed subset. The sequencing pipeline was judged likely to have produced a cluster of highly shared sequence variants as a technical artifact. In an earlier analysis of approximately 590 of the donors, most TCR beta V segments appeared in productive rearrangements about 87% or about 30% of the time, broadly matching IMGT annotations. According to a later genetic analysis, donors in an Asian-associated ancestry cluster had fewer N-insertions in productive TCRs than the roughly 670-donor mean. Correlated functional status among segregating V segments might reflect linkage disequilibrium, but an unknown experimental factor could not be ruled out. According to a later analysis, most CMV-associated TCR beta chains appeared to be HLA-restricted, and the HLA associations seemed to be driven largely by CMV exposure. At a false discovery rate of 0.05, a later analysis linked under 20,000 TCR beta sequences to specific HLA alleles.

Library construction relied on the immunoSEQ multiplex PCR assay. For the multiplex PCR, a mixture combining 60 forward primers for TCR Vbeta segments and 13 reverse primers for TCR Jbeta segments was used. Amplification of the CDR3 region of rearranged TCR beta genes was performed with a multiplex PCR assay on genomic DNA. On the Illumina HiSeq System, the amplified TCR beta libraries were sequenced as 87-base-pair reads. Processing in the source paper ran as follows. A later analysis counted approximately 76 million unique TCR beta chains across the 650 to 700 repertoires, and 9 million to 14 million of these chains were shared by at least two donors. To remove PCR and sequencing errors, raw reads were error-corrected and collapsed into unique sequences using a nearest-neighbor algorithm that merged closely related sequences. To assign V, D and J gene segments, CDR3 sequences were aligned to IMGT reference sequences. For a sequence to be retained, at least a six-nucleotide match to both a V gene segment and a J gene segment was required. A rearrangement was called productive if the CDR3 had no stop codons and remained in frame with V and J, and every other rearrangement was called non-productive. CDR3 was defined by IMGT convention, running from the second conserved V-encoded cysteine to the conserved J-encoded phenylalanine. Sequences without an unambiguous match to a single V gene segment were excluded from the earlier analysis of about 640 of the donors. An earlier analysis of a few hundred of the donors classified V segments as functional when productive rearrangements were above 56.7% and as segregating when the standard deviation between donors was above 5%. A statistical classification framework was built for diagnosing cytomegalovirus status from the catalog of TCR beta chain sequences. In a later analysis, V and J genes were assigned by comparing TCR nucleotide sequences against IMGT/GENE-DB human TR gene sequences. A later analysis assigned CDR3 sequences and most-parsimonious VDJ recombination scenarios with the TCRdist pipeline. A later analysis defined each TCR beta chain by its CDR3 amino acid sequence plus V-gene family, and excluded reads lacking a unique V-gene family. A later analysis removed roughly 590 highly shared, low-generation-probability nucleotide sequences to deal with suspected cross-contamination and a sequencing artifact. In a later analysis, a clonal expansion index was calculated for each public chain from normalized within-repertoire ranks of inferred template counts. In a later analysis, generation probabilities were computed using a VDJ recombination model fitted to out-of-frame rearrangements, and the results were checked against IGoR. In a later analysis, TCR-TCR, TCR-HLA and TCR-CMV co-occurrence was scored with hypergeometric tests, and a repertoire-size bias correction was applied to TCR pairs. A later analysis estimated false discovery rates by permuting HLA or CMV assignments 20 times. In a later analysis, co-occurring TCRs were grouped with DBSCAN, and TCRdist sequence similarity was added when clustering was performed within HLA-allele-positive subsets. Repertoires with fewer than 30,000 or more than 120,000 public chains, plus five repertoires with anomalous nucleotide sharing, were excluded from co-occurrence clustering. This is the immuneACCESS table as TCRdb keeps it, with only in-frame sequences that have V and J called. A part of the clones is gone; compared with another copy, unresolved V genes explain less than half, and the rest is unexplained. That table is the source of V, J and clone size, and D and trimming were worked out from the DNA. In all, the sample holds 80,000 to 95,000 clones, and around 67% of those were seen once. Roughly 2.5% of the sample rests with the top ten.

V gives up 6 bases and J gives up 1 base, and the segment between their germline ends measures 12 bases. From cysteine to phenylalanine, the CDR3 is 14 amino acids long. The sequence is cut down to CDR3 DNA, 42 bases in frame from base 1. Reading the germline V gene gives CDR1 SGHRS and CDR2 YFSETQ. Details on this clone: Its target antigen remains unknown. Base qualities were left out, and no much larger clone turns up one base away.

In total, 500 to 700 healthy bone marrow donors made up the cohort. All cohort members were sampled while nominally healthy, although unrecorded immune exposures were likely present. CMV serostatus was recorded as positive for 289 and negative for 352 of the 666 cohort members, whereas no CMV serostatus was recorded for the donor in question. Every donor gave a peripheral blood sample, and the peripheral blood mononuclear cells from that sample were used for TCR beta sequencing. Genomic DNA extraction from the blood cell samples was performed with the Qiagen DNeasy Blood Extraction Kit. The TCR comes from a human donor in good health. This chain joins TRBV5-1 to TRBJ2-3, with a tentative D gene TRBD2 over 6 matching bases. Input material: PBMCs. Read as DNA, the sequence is TGCGCCAGCAAAGATTGGGGGGGCACAGATACGCAGTATTTT. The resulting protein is CASKDWGGTDTQYF.